This TCR beta chain came from a study of blood T cell repertoires in COVID-19. The overall study: The United States, Italy and Spain were the sources of the acute and convalescent COVID-19 samples.

Some clones are missing from TCRdb's copy, which holds only in-frame ones; the method was immunoSEQ multiplex PCR. Seen here are 440,000 or so clones, 89% observed once, and the top ten hold 1.5% to 1.8%. The material sequenced was peripheral blood. The clonotype originates from a woman between 40 and 55 years old with COVID-19, enrolled during active disease.

CDR3 protein: CASSTTGAGDQPQHF. The DNA for the CDR3 is TGTGCCAGCAGCACAACAGGGGCGGGCGATCAGCCCCAGCATTTT. This chain connects TRBV7-2 to TRBJ1-5; 7 bases fit TRBD1. V lost 5 bases to trimming and J lost 5 bases; unmatched junction nucleotides: 9. There are 15 residues in the CDR3. Germline values: CDR1 SGHTA, CDR2 FQGNSA.